This T cell receptor (beta chain) originates from a study of blood T cell repertoires in COVID-19. The wider study: COVID-19 samples, acute and convalescent, were from the United States, Italy and Spain.

Sequencing was performed with immunoSEQ multiplex PCR; in TCRdb, only in-frame clones are kept and a portion is missing. This table holds about 330,000 clones, approximately 90% found once. The clonotype was recovered from a woman aged 45-65 years with active or convalescent COVID-19. Sequencing was carried out using peripheral blood.

CDR3 in amino acids: CASSVGHRGWDEQFF. CDR3 in DNA: TGTGCCAGCAGCGTAGGGCACAGGGGTTGGGATGAGCAGTTCTTC. The chain recombines TRBV9 with TRBJ2-1; 7 bases align to TRBD1. Germline V gives CDR1 SGDLS, CDR2 YYNGEE. V dropped 0 bases and J dropped 8; count of bases not matched to a gene: 8. The length of the CDR3 is 15 residues.